This paragraph covers one T cell receptor beta chain sequence. The germline V and J ends were trimmed by 0 bases and 2 bases, with 14 bases remaining between them. There are 17 residues in the CDR3. CDR1 MDHEN and CDR2 SYDVKM come from the germline V gene. This specimen belongs to a study of blood T cell repertoires in COVID-19. The overall study: Material from acute and convalescent COVID-19 was sourced from the United States, Italy and Spain. PBMCs, B-cell-depleted T cells, or T cells provided the cDNA or gDNA that made up the material.

Per the original data handling: Estimation of nucleated cell counts relied on the amplification of reference gene primers. TCRdb's table, derived via immunoSEQ multiplex PCR, lists solely in-frame clones and lacks some. V and J calls and clone size are given by that table; D and trimming were obtained from the DNA. This sample has about 110,000 clones, with 80% to 90% found just once. The chain recombines TRBV28 with TRBJ1-5; D unclear. The source is a human donor in a cohort sampled during active COVID-19. The source material was peripheral blood. CDR3 loop: CASSLWVVSSGNQPQHF. The CDR3 nucleotides read TGTGCCAGCAGTTTATGGGTAGTATCGTCGGGCAATCAGCCCCAGCATTTT.